This T cell receptor beta chain derives from a study of blood T cell repertoires in COVID-19. The overall study: PBMCs, B-cell-depleted T cells, or T cells provided the cDNA or gDNA that made up the material.

TCRdb's table, derived via immunoSEQ multiplex PCR, lists solely in-frame clones and lacks some. This table holds about 30,000 clones, just under 95% found once. This CDR3 spans 13 amino acids. Trimming at V came to 3 bases and at J to 8 bases, leaving 9 bases not matched to a gene. Germline values: CDR1 GTSNPN, CDR2 SVGIG (reference sequence). Specimen: peripheral blood. The chain joins TRBV30 to TRBJ1-2; 7 bases fit TRBD1. The source of this sequence is a human donor with active COVID-19. The donor label of this sample is uncertain. CDR3 amino acids: CAWSDDRVSGYTF. The DNA of the CDR3 is TGTGCCTGGAGCGACGACAGGGTTTCAGGCTACACCTTC.